The 21 T cell receptor beta chains reported below all come from one sample, sequenced in a study of tissue T cells after allogeneic stem cell transplantation. Assay used: immunoSEQ multiplex PCR; TCRdb lists only in-frame clones, some missing. The sample contains more than 40,000 clones, 65% to 85% of which appear only once. The material sequenced was sorted cells pooled from one or two spleens. Source of these receptors: a pool of C57BL/6 mice in good health.

In the case of this clone: All gene names here are mouse names. Read sequence stops 1 residue before the CDR3 end, and the germline J gene provides the missing end. The rearrangement joins TRBV17 to TRBJ1-1, with TRBD1 identical over 7 bases. The trim removed 2 bases at V and 0 bases at J, leaving 3 bases unmatched. The V gene's germline CDR1 is MNHDT and CDR2 YYDKIL. CDR3 length: 15 residues. CDR3 loop: CASSRWGTANTEVFF. CDR3 bases read: TGTGCTAGCAGTAGATGGGGGACAGCAAACACAGAAGTCTTC. Filled out from reference TRBV17 and TRBJ1-1, the complete variable domain reads DTTVKQNPRYKLARVGKPVNLICSQTMNHDTMYWYQKKPNQAPKLLLFYYDKILNREADTFEKFQSSRPNNSFCSLYIGSAGLEYSAMYLCASSRWGTANTEVFFGKGTRLTVV.

This clone has just one count. Germline and genes here are mouse. Read sequence stops 1 residue before the CDR3 end, and the germline J gene provides the missing end. This sequence joins TRBV24 and TRBJ1-4, with D uncertain. Germline-derived CDR1 and CDR2 are KGHTA and FRNEEI. Trimming left V 0 bases short and J 2 bases short, with 10 bases between. The CDR3 runs to 16 residues. The CDR3 DNA, read in part, is TGTGCCAGCAGTCTGTATAAGCCAAACTCCAACGAAAGATTATTT. Amino acid sequence: CASSLYKPNSNERLF. The CDR3, in full, reads CASSLYKPNSNERLFF.

With respect to this clone: The gene symbols are mouse symbols. The read stops 1 residue short of the end of the CDR3; the missing end is completed from the germline J gene. The chain is built from TRBV15 and TRBJ2-5; TRBD2 aligns across 10 bases. This CDR3 has 14 residues. The germline gives CDR1 SGHND, CDR2 FRSKSL. The ends lost 5 bases at V and 3 bases at J; junction bases unmatched: 2. CDR3 DNA (partial): TGTGCCAGCAGTCCGGGACTGGGGCAAGACACCCAGTAC. It yields the protein CASSPGLGQDTQY. The entire CDR3 protein is CASSPGLGQDTQYF.

Details on this clone: Gene names are mouse gene names. The read ends 1 residue early relative to the CDR3; the germline J gene fills the gap. V and J are TRBV31 and TRBJ1-3; no clear D gene. Germline V gene sequence: CDR1 GKSSPN, CDR2 SITVG. Trimming took off 1 base at V and 0 bases at J, with 4 bases between the two ends. The CDR3 spans 13 residues. CDR3 DNA, as far as it was read: TGTGCCTGGAGTCCCCTTTCTGGAAATACGCTCTAT. This encodes CAWSPLSGNTLY. The complete CDR3 reads CAWSPLSGNTLYF.

Comments on this clone: The gene symbols are mouse symbols. The read gets to within 1 residue of the CDR3 end, and the germline J gene fills in the rest. V usage is TRBV29 and J usage is TRBJ2-4; a weak D match, TRBD1 (5 bases). The V end lost 3 bases, the J end lost 7 bases, and 8 bases lay between the germline ends. The CDR3 has 12 residues. CDR1 and CDR2 (germline): MSHET, SYDVDS. Here the CDR3 reads CASSFQGHTLYF. The part of the CDR3 DNA that was read is TGTGCTAGCAGTTTTCAGGGCCACACCTTGTAC.

The count of this clone is one. The gene names here belong to mouse. Coverage ceases 1 residue before the CDR3 finishes, and the germline J gene fills in the end. The chain combines TRBV2 with TRBJ2-3, with D perhaps TRBD2 (6 bases). This CDR3 region has 15 residues. Germline assignment: CDR1 LGHNA and CDR2 YSYQKL. The V and J ends lost 5 bases and 0 bases respectively, with 12 bases between them. The CDR3 protein is CASSDRGDSAETLYF. The covered CDR3 bases are TGTGCCAGCAGCGACCGGGGGGATAGTGCAGAAACGCTGTAT.

With respect to this clone: Here the gene names and germline are mouse. CDR3 amino acids: CASSLRQYAEQFF. The sequenced part of the CDR3 DNA is TGTGCTAGCAGTTTGCGACAGTATGCTGAGCAGTTC. The chain links TRBV29 to TRBJ2-1, with a possible D match to TRBD1 (5 bases). The CDR3 goes on 1 residue after the read ends, and that part is filled in from the germline J gene. The V gene lost 3 bases and the J gene lost 4 bases, with 7 bases spanning the gap. The CDR3 has 13 amino acids. Per the germline V gene, CDR1 is MSHET and CDR2 is SYDVDS.

Notes on this clone: The gene names given are mouse names. The read gets to within 1 residue of the CDR3 end, and the germline J gene fills in the rest. The chain links TRBV13-2 to TRBJ2-5, with 8 bases lining up with TRBD2. The germline gives CDR1 NNHNN, CDR2 SYGAGS (reference sequence). Germline trimming cut 1 base from V and 0 bases from J; bases unmatched to any gene: 4. There are 16 residues in the CDR3. The DNA read from the CDR3 is TGTGCCAGCGGTGATTATACTGGGGGTAACCAAGACACCCAGTAC. The encoded protein is CASGDYTGGNQDTQY. The complete CDR3 reads CASGDYTGGNQDTQYF.

This clone showed up just a few times. Mouse names are used for the genes. The read ends 1 residue before the CDR3 terminus; that terminus is restored from the germline J gene. This chain uses TRBV13-2 with TRBJ2-7; D is possibly TRBD1 (6 bases). Trimming removed 0 bases at V and 4 bases at J, with 11 bases between. From germline, CDR1 is NNHNN and CDR2 SYGAGS (reference sequence). The CDR3 runs 14 residues. The sequenced part of the CDR3 DNA is TGTGCCAGCGGTGATGAGGGACAAATTTATGAACAGTAC. Protein sequence: CASGDEGQIYEQY. The entire CDR3 protein reads CASGDEGQIYEQYF.

On this clone: The gene symbols are mouse symbols. The read ends 1 residue early relative to the CDR3; the germline J gene fills the gap. The gene calls are TRBV31 and TRBJ1-1; TRBD1 matches 7 bases. V was clipped by 3 bases and J by 0 bases; unmatched bases: 1. Looked up from germline, CDR1 is GKSSPN and CDR2 is SITVG. CDR3 size: 13 residues. The part of the CDR3 DNA that was read is TGTGCCTGGAGCAGGGGGGCAAACACAGAAGTCTTC. The encoded protein is CAWSRGANTEVF. The entire CDR3 sequence reads CAWSRGANTEVFF.

The sample holds a few counts of this clone. Gene names follow the mouse nomenclature. The sequence runs out 1 residue before the end of the CDR3; the remainder is reconstructed from the germline J gene. The genes are TRBV20 and TRBJ2-3; TRBD2 aligns across 8 bases. Per the germline V gene, CDR1 is GFQATS and CDR2 is STVNSAI. V shed 1 base, J shed 6 bases, and the junction held 0 bases outside the gene matches. CDR3 length equals 12 residues. The sequenced part of the CDR3 DNA is TGTGGTGCTAGGGGGACTGGGGAAACGCTGTAT. Translated: CGARGTGETLY. The CDR3 reads in full as CGARGTGETLYF.

A word on this clone: The germline and genes are mouse ones. The CDR3 end is not reached by the read, which stops 1 residue before it; the germline J gene fills it in. The chain uses TRBV31 and TRBJ2-4; TRBD2 matches at 9 bases. This CDR3 is built from 15 residues. Germline trimming cut 0 bases from V and 4 bases from J; bases unmatched to any gene: 5. Looked up from germline, CDR1 is GKSSPN and CDR2 is SITVG. CDR3 loop: CAWSLSLGGENTLYF. The DNA read from the CDR3 is TGTGCCTGGAGTCTAAGCCTGGGGGGGGAAAACACCTTGTAC.

Comment on this clone: The germline and genes are mouse ones. The read ends 1 residue shy of where the CDR3 ends; the end is completed using the germline J gene. This chain joins TRBV4 and TRBJ1-5; 9 bases agree with TRBD1. Germline CDR1 reads LGHDT; CDR2 reads YNNKQL (reference sequence). The CDR3 is made up of 14 amino acids. V shed 5 bases, J shed 3 bases, and the junction held 2 bases outside the gene matches. CDR3 protein: CASSRDRANQAPLF. CDR3 bases read: TGTGCCAGCAGCCGGGACAGGGCCAACCAGGCTCCGCTT.

As regards this clone: The gene names given are mouse names. The read stops 1 residue short of the end of the CDR3; the missing end is completed from the germline J gene. The chain joins TRBV20 to TRBJ2-1; D may correspond to TRBD1 or TRBD2 (5 bases each). Trimming removed 1 base from V and 4 bases from J, with 8 bases in between. This CDR3 contains 13 residues. Looked up from germline, CDR1 is GFQATS and CDR2 is STVNSAI. CDR3 region: CGARAGGYAEQFF. The part of the CDR3 DNA that was read is TGTGGTGCTAGGGCCGGGGGTTATGCTGAGCAGTTC.

This clone was detected a few times. The genes and germline here are from mouse. The read halts 1 residue ahead of the CDR3 end, with the missing end drawn from the germline J gene. This chain joins TRBV26 and TRBJ2-7; D remains unclear. The CDR3 covers 14 residues. CDR1 KGHPV and CDR2 FQNQEV come from the germline V gene (reference sequence). Trimming took 5 bases from V and 0 from J, leaving 11 bases between them. CDR3 DNA (partial): TGTGCCAGCAGTTTCCGGCGGGGCTCCTATGAACAGTAC. Its translation: CASSFRRGSYEQY. The full CDR3 is CASSFRRGSYEQYF. The full variable domain, its missing parts supplied by reference TRBV26 and TRBJ2-7, is NSKVIQTPRYLVKGQGQKAKMRCIPEKGHPVVFWYQQNKNNEFKFLINFQNQEVLQQIDMTEKRFSAECPSNSPCSLEIQSSEAGDSALYLCASSFRRGSYEQYFGPGTRLTVL.

A remark on this clone: Genes and germline are mouse. The read halts 1 residue ahead of the CDR3 end, with the missing end drawn from the germline J gene. Other DNA sequences in this specimen translate into the identical CDR3. The V call is TRBV31, the J call TRBJ1-3, with a possible D match to TRBD1 (6 bases). Trimming took 1 base from V and 0 from J, leaving 10 bases between them. This CDR3 has 15 amino acids. Germline V gene sequence: CDR1 GKSSPN, CDR2 SITVG. The covered CDR3 bases are TGTGCCTGGAGTCCGGGACAAAATTCTGGAAATACGCTCTAT. This codes for CAWSPGQNSGNTLY. The CDR3, in full, reads CAWSPGQNSGNTLYF.

As to this clone: Mouse names are used for the genes. With the read ending 1 residue before the CDR3 end, the germline J gene is used to fill in that end. The rearrangement joins TRBV29 to TRBJ1-4, with D perhaps matching TRBD1 (6 bases). V shed 0 bases and J shed 2 bases, with 13 bases lying between them. The CDR3 spans 17 residues. Germline V gives CDR1 MSHET, CDR2 SYDVDS. Incomplete CDR3 DNA: TGTGCTAGCAGTTTATCCCATCCGGGACAATCCAACGAAAGATTATTT. Protein product: CASSLSHPGQSNERLF. From start to end, the CDR3 is CASSLSHPGQSNERLFF.

This clone was detected a few times. Mouse gene names and germline throughout. The chain's CDR3 is CASSDPGGDAEQFF. Incomplete CDR3 DNA: TGTGCCAGCAGTGATCCTGGGGGGGATGCTGAGCAGTTC. The chain employs TRBV13-3 and TRBJ2-1; 9 bases map to TRBD2. The CDR3 end lies 1 residue beyond the end of the read and is filled in from the germline J gene. Germline V gives CDR1 NNHDY, CDR2 SYVADS. The CDR3 runs 14 residues. V gave up 1 base and J gave up 5 bases; unmatched junction bases: 1.

Comment on this clone: Genes and germline come from the mouse. Read sequence stops 1 residue before the CDR3 end, and the germline J gene provides the missing end. J is TRBJ1-1 and V is TRBV19; D uncertain. Trimming removed 2 bases at V and 8 bases at J, with 4 bases between. This CDR3 contains 10 residues. Germline-derived CDR1 and CDR2 are FNHDT and SITEND (reference sequence). CDR3 DNA (partial): TGTGCCAGCAGTATGGGGGAAGTCTTC. It yields the protein CASSMGEVF. The whole CDR3 is CASSMGEVFF. The full variable domain, completed using reference TRBV19 and TRBJ1-1, is GGIITQTPKFLIGQEGQKLTLKCQQNFNHDTMYWYRQDSGKGLRLIYYSITENDLQKGDLSEGYDASREKKSSFSLTVTSAQKNEMAVFLCASSMGEVFFGKGTRLTVV.

For this clone: Mouse gene names and germline throughout. With the read ending 1 residue before the CDR3 end, the germline J gene is used to fill in that end. The gene calls are TRBV13-1 and TRBJ1-6; no clear D gene. TRBJ1-6 is an ORF, with its function uncertain. The V gene lost 5 bases and the J gene lost 0 bases, with 6 bases spanning the gap. CDR3 length: 14 amino acids. Germline CDR1 NSHNY, CDR2 SYGAGN. Partial CDR3 DNA: TGTGCCAGCAGACCAGATTCCTATAATTCGCCCCTCTAC. As protein: CASRPDSYNSPLY. The entire CDR3 is CASRPDSYNSPLYF.

A note on this clone: Gene names are the mouse ones. Sequencing ends 1 residue short of the CDR3 end; the germline J gene provides the rest. The chain employs TRBV13-2 and TRBJ1-4, with D hard to call. CDR3 size: 13 residues. Trimming shortened V by 3 bases and J by 0 bases, and 3 bases separated the two germline ends. Germline values: CDR1 NNHNN, CDR2 SYGAGS (reference sequence). Here the CDR3 reads CASGAISNERLFF. The covered CDR3 bases are TGTGCCAGCGGTGCAATTTCCAACGAAAGATTATTT.